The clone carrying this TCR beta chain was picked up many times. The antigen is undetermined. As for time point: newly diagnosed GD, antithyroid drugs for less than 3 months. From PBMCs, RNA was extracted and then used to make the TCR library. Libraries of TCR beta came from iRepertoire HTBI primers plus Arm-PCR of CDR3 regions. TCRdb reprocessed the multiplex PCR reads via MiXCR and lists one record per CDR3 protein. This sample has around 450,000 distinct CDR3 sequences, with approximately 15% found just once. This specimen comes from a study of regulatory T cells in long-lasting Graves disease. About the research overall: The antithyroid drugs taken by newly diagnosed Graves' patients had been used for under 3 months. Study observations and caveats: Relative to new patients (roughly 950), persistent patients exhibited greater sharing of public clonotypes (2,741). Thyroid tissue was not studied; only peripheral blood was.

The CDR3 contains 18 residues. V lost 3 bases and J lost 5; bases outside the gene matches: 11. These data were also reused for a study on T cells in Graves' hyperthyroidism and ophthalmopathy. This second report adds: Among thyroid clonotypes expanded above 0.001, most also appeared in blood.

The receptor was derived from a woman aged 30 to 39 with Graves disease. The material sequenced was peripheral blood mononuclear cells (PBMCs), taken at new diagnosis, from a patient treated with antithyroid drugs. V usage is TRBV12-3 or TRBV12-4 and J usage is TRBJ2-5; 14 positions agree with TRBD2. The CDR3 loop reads CASSFHLGTSGRRETQYF. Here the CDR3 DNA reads TGTGCCAGCAGTTTCCACCTCGGGACTAGCGGGAGAAGGGAGACCCAGTACTTC.